This is a list of T cell receptor beta chains from one sample in a study of blood T cells in healthy people across ages. TCRdb fed the 5' RACE reads into MiXCR, producing one record per CDR3 protein. This table has more than 700,000 distinct CDR3 sequences, around half appearing once. Sequenced input: blood. The origin of the receptors is a man aged 80 or over in good health. The CDR3 runs from the conserved cysteine through the conserved F or W. The order of the fields is V gene, CDR3 protein.

v_gene: TRBV11-1
CDR3aa: CASSLDSSNEKLFF

v_gene: TRBV5-1
CDR3aa: CASNLPSPRGEQYF

v_gene: TRBV4-1
CDR3aa: CASSPGDGPYDYGYTF

v_gene: TRBV28
CDR3aa: CASSTAGGKNNEQFF

v_gene: TRBV20-1
CDR3aa: CSADRVGDQPQHF

v_gene: TRBV24-1
CDR3aa: CATSDFQGRDTQYF

v_gene: TRBV12-3/TRBV12-4
CDR3aa: CASSPSSWGYTF

v_gene: TRBV20-1
CDR3aa: CSARDQRDYYNEQFF

v_gene: TRBV12-3/TRBV12-4
CDR3aa: CASSSGLAGVARYAYF

v_gene: TRBV29-1
CDR3aa: CSVLGPVETQYF

v_gene: TRBV3-1
CDR3aa: CASSQRTGNAKNIQYF

v_gene: TRBV27
CDR3aa: CASSRNRESTGELFF

v_gene: TRBV27
CDR3aa: CASSSTWGSYEQYF

v_gene: TRBV28
CDR3aa: CASGTANNQPQHF

v_gene: TRBV6-5
CDR3aa: CASRGSAYYEQYF

v_gene: TRBV4-2
CDR3aa: CASSQEALAGGRDTQYF

v_gene: TRBV27
CDR3aa: CASGLIPGQSYEQYF